This TCR beta chain was sequenced in a study of regulatory T cells in long-lasting Graves disease. Time point indicated: newly diagnosed GD, antithyroid drugs for less than 3 months. RNA extracted from PBMCs served as the sequencing template. This clonotype has ten or more counts. TCR beta libraries were built with iRepertoire HTBI primers and Arm-PCR of CDR3 regions. TCRdb called the multiplex PCR reads again in MiXCR, with one record for every CDR3 protein. The sample lists some 500,000 distinct CDR3 sequences; about 14% were seen once. The CDR3 runs to 16 residues. V gave up 0 bases and J gave up 0 bases, with 9 bases separating them. Germline CDR1 is LNHNV and CDR2 is YYDKDF (reference sequence). These records were also assigned to another study, of T cells in Graves' hyperthyroidism and ophthalmopathy.

The sequencing used peripheral blood mononuclear cells (PBMCs), collected at new diagnosis, from a patient treated with antithyroid drugs. The J gene is TRBJ1-5, the V gene TRBV15; D is ambiguous. The receptor was derived from a man aged 25-40 years with Graves disease. The CDR3 protein is CATSRENSYSNQPQHF. Written as DNA, the CDR3 is TGTGCCACCAGCAGAGAGAACAGCTATAGCAATCAGCCCCAGCATTTT.